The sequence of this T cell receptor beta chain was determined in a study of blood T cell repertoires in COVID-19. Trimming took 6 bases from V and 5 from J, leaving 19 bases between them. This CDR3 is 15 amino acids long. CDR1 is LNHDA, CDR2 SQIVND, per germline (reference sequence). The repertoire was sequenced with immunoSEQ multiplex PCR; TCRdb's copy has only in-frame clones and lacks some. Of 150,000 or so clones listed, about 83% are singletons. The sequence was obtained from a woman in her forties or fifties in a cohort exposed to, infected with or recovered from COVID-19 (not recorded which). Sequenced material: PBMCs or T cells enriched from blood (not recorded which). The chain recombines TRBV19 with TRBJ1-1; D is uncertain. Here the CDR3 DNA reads TGTGCCAGTAGCCTACCAGACGGAGGGAGGACTGAAGCTTTCTTT. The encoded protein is CASSLPDGGRTEAFF.